The 21 T cell receptor beta chains given below trace back to one sample, sequenced in a study of T cell responses to AZD1222 COVID-19 vaccine. Profiling relied on immunoSEQ multiplex PCR, and the TCRdb table lists in-frame clones only, not all of them. The sample has about 110,000 clones; roughly 84% are singletons. The sample was peripheral blood, taken on day 0 of AZD1222 vaccination. The receptor source for this set is an adult in good health.

The genes are TRBV11-3 and TRBJ2-3, with D possibly TRBD1 on 6 matching bases. The CDR3 extends over 14 amino acids. Germline V gene data show CDR1 as SGHNT and CDR2 as YENEEA. Trimming took 1 base from V and 1 from J, leaving 6 bases between them. CDR3: CASSLGQGTDTQYF. For the CDR3, the DNA is TGTGCCAGCAGCTTAGGACAGGGCACAGATACGCAGTATTTT.

The chain couples TRBV6-5 to TRBJ2-2, with 12 bases fitting TRBD2. J lost 10 bases, V lost 6 bases, and 3 bases had no gene match. Germline CDR1 MNHEY, CDR2 SVGAGI. This CDR3 spans 13 amino acids. The CDR3 sequence is CASRTSGGEELFF. DNA for the CDR3: TGTGCCAGCAGGACTAGCGGGGGCGAGGAGCTGTTTTTT.

This chain uses TRBV3-1 (or the pseudogene TRBV3-2) with TRBJ1-1; D ambiguous. Per germline, CDR1 LGHDT and CDR2 YNNKEL (reference sequence). The V gene lost 8 bases and the J gene lost 3 bases, with 16 bases spanning the gap. The CDR3 contains 14 residues. CDR3 DNA: TGTGCCAGCTCCGGTGGAGTGGCCGACACTGAAGCTTTCTTT. It is translated as CASSGGVADTEAFF.

The V call is TRBV7-6, the J call TRBJ1-1; D gene uncertain. V lost 5 bases, J lost 5 bases, and 15 bases lay in between. The CDR3 totals 14 residues. Germline lookup yields CDR1 SGHVS and CDR2 FNYEAQ. CDR3: CASSNRGKKTEAFF. In nucleotides, the CDR3 is TGTGCCAGCAGCAACAGAGGGAAGAAGACTGAAGCTTTCTTT.

The J gene is TRBJ1-5, the V gene TRBV24-1; possible D gene TRBD1, 5 bases. Germline CDR1 and CDR2: KGHDR and SFDVKD. This CDR3 region has 14 residues. Trimming stripped 1 base from V and 7 bases from J, with 10 bases between. The CDR3, as DNA: TGTGCCACCAGTGATTTCTCCAGGGACCAGCCCCAGCATTTT. Its translation: CATSDFSRDQPQHF.

V gene TRBV9 combines with J gene TRBJ1-4, with D possibly TRBD1 on 6 matching bases. Germline V gene sequence: CDR1 SGDLS, CDR2 YYNGEE. The V gene lost 3 bases and the J gene lost 7 bases, with 16 bases spanning the gap. The CDR3 runs to 15 residues. The CDR3 loop is CASSEGGGYGEKLFF. As DNA, the CDR3 is TGTGCCAGCAGCGAGGGGGGTGGATATGGTGAAAAACTGTTTTTT.

For the CDR3, the DNA is TGTGCCAGCAGCTTAGTAGCGGGGGGGCCATACACAGATACGCAGTATTTT. Protein product: CASSLVAGGPYTDTQYF. This chain connects TRBV7-2 to TRBJ2-3; 11 positions match TRBD2. V lost 1 base and J lost 2; bases outside the gene matches: 5. This CDR3 region has 17 residues. In germline, CDR1 is SGHTA, CDR2 FQGNSA. The entire variable domain, with the rest obtained from reference TRBV7-2 and TRBJ2-3, is as follows: GAGVSQSPSNKVTEKGKDVELRCDPISGHTALYWYRQSLGQGLEFLIYFQGNSAPDKSGLPSDRFSAERTGGSVSTLTIQRTQQEDSAVYLCASSLVAGGPYTDTQYFGPGTRLTVL.

The V and J genes are TRBV11-2 and TRBJ1-3; D is unclear. Germline V lookup: CDR1 SGHAT, CDR2 FQNNGV. The CDR3 sequence is 15 residues long. Trimming took off 1 base at V and 1 base at J, with 8 bases between the two ends. CDR3 in DNA: TGTGCCAGCAGCTTAGGTCCAGGTTCTGGAAACACCATATATTTT. Translating gives CASSLGPGSGNTIYF. The entire variable domain, with the rest obtained from reference TRBV11-2 and TRBJ1-3, is as follows: EAGVAQSPRYKIIEKRQSVAFWCNPISGHATLYWYQQILGQGPKLLIQFQNNGVVDDSQLPKDRFSAERLKGVDSTLKIQPAKLEDSAVYLCASSLGPGSGNTIYFGEGSWLTVV.

The chain recombines TRBV25-1 with TRBJ1-4; no definite D call. V was cut by 5 bases and J by 1 base, with 11 bases left in between. Germline V gene sequence: CDR1 MGHDK, CDR2 SYGVNS. The CDR3 loop spans 15 amino acids. The CDR3 nucleotides are TGTGCCAGCAGTTCCCGACAAAGAACTAATGAAAAACTGTTTTTT. It codes for CASSSRQRTNEKLFF.

This chain uses TRBV19 with TRBJ2-1, with 7 nucleotides matching TRBD2. The germline V gene has CDR1 LNHDA and CDR2 SQIVND (reference sequence). Trimming removed 3 bases from V and 7 bases from J; junction bases left unmatched: 9. The CDR3 contains 15 residues. The chain's CDR3 is CASSISGRGRNEQFF. The CDR3 DNA follows: TGTGCCAGTAGTATTTCGGGGCGGGGGAGGAATGAGCAGTTCTTC.

This chain uses TRBV7-3 with TRBJ1-5; D is possibly TRBD1 (5 bases). CDR3 length equals 14 residues. Germline values: CDR1 SGHTA, CDR2 FQGTGA. V lost 1 base and J lost 5, with 9 bases in between. The DNA for the CDR3 is TGTGCCAGCAGCTTAAGTAGGGGTGATCAGCCCCAGCATTTT. It yields the protein CASSLSRGDQPQHF.

The genes are TRBV10-3 and TRBJ1-1, with TRBD1 identical over 7 bases. CDR3 length equals 15 residues. The V gene end was trimmed by 10 bases and the J gene end by 0 bases; junction bases not matched to a gene: 11. Germline lookup yields CDR1 ENHRY and CDR2 SYGVKD. The CDR3 sequence: CANPRDSHMNTEAFF. The CDR3 region has the DNA TGTGCCAATCCACGGGACAGCCACATGAACACTGAAGCTTTCTTT.

This chain connects TRBV19 to TRBJ2-7; D is possibly TRBD1 or TRBD2 (5 bases each). Germline-derived CDR1 and CDR2 are LNHDA and SQIVND (reference sequence). V was pared by 3 bases and J by 7 bases, with 13 bases between. The CDR3 has 13 residues. The CDR3 DNA reads as TGTGCCAGTAGTATGGGCGAATGGGGGGAGCAGTACGTC. This gives the protein CASSMGEWGEQYV.

This chain connects TRBV19 to TRBJ1-2, with D perhaps matching TRBD1 (6 bases). The CDR3 is made up of 14 amino acids. Germline assignment: CDR1 LNHDA and CDR2 SQIVND (reference sequence). With 9 bases removed from V and 6 bases from J, the gap between germline ends came to 20 bases. This CDR3 reads CASMLGGGPNGYTF. The DNA of the CDR3 is TGTGCCAGCATGCTAGGGGGGGGGCCTAATGGCTACACCTTC. Supplemented by reference TRBV19 and TRBJ1-2, the full variable domain reads DGGITQSPKYLFRKEGQNVTLSCEQNLNHDAMYWYRQDPGQGLRLIYYSQIVNDFQKGDIAEGYSVSREKKESFPLTVTSAQKNPTAFYLCASMLGGGPNGYTFGSGTRLTVV.

This CDR3 is CASSLRGDLAETQYF. The CDR3 DNA reads TGTGCCAGCAGCTTAAGGGGGGACTTAGCAGAGACCCAGTACTTC. The chain joins TRBV7-3 to TRBJ2-5, with a possible D match to TRBD2 (6 bases). The CDR3 runs 15 residues. CDR1 is SGHTA, CDR2 FQGTGA, per germline. The V end lost 1 base, the J end lost 4 bases, and 13 bases lay between the germline ends.

The CDR3 sequence: CSAINNEQFF. CDR3 nucleotides: TGCAGCGCCATAAACAATGAGCAGTTCTTC. The V and J genes are TRBV29-1 and TRBJ2-1; no reliable D call. The CDR3 totals 10 residues. CDR1 is SQVTM and CDR2 is ANQGSEA in the germline V gene. V lost 7 bases, J lost 5 bases, and 6 bases lay in between.

V is TRBV9 and J is TRBJ2-2, with unresolved D. The CDR3 contains 16 residues. The germline V gene encodes CDR1 SGDLS and CDR2 YYNGEE. The V and J ends lost 0 bases and 0 bases respectively, with 9 bases between them. The chain's CDR3 is CASSVGGASNTGELFF. The CDR3, as DNA: TGTGCCAGCAGCGTAGGCGGTGCCTCGAACACCGGGGAGCTGTTTTTT. Full variable domain (outside the CDR3, taken from reference TRBV9 and TRBJ2-2): DSGVTQTPKHLITATGQRVTLRCSPRSGDLSVYWYQQSLDQGLQFLIQYYNGEERAKGNILERFSAQQFPDLHSELNLSSLELGDSALYFCASSVGGASNTGELFFGEGSRLTVL.

A single count supports this clone. J is TRBJ2-3 and V is TRBV6-5; perhaps TRBD1 as D (6 bases). The CDR3 totals 15 residues. The V end was cut by 8 bases, the J end by 1 base, with 16 bases between. CDR1 is MNHEY, CDR2 SVGAGI, per germline. CDR3 sequence reads: CASLKGDRRTDTQYF. CDR3 coding DNA: TGTGCCAGCCTGAAGGGGGACCGACGCACAGATACGCAGTATTTT.

J is TRBJ2-1 and V is TRBV7-2; 10 bases are a match to TRBD1. V lost 5 bases to trimming and J lost 4 bases; unmatched junction nucleotides: 5. The CDR3 is 15 residues long. The germline gives CDR1 SGHTA, CDR2 FQGNSA. As DNA, the CDR3 is TGTGCCAGCAGCCTGGACAGGGGGAAATACAATGAGCAGTTCTTC. Amino acid sequence: CASSLDRGKYNEQFF. Combining the CDR3 with reference TRBV7-2 and TRBJ2-1 gives the whole variable domain GAGVSQSPSNKVTEKGKDVELRCDPISGHTALYWYRQSLGQGLEFLIYFQGNSAPDKSGLPSDRFSAERTGGSVSTLTIQRTQQEDSAVYLCASSLDRGKYNEQFFGPGTRLTVL.

V and J are TRBV7-2 and TRBJ1-2; D is uncertain. Deletions cut 4 bases from V and 6 bases from J, with 15 bases between. Germline assignment: CDR1 SGHTA and CDR2 FQGNSA. The length of the CDR3 is 14 residues. The CDR3 protein is CASSSPSRGHGYTF. The CDR3 DNA reads as TGTGCCAGCAGCTCCCCATCCCGAGGGCATGGCTACACCTTC. Looking up the rest from reference TRBV7-2 and TRBJ1-2 gives the full variable domain: GAGVSQSPSNKVTEKGKDVELRCDPISGHTALYWYRQSLGQGLEFLIYFQGNSAPDKSGLPSDRFSAERTGGSVSTLTIQRTQQEDSAVYLCASSSPSRGHGYTFGSGTRLTVV.

CDR3 residues: CSTRGGGNGNTIYF. CDR3 nucleotides: TGCAGCACCCGGGGAGGGGGGAATGGAAACACCATATATTTT. The V gene is TRBV29-1, the J gene TRBJ1-3, with a weak D call TRBD1 (6 bases). Trimming pared 8 bases from V and 3 bases from J, leaving 17 bases between. This CDR3 has 14 residues. CDR1 is SQVTM and CDR2 is ANQGSEA in the germline V gene.